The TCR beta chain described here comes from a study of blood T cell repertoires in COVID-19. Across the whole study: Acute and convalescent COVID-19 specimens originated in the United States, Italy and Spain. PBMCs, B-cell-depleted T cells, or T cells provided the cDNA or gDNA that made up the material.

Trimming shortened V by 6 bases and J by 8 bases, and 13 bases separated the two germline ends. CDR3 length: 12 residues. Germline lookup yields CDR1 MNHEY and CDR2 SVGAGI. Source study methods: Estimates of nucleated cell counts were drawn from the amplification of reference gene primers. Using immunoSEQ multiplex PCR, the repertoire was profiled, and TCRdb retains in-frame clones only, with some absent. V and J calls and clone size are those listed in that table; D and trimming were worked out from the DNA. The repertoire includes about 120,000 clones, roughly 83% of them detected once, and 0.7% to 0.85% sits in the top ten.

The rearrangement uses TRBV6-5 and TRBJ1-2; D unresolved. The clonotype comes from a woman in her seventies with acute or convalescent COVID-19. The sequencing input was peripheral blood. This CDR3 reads CASSGIRGGYTF. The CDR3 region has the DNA TGTGCCAGCAGCGGGATCCGCGGAGGCTACACCTTC.